A selection of T cell receptor beta chains follows, all from one sample in a study of PD-1 blockade in classical Hodgkin lymphoma. Only in-frame clones appear in the TCRdb table, and some are missing; sequencing was by immunoSEQ multiplex PCR. The repertoire holds 20,000 to 25,000 clones, with around three quarters as singletons. The sequences come from peripheral blood mononuclear cells (PBMCs), collected before the second cycle of nivolumab. The receptors were gathered from a human donor with classical Hodgkin lymphoma. Both conserved end residues are part of each CDR3. Each record gives: D gene, V gene, J gene, clone size, CDR3 length, CDR3 DNA, CDR3 protein. The D gene is left open where the match is weak. For some rows the clone size is stated as once, few or many, or as a class when expanded; others skip it.

d_gene: NA
v_gene: TRBV7-2
j_gene: TRBJ1-2
abundance: NA
len: 13
CDR3nt: TGTGCCAGCACCCTGCAGTTTAACTATGGCTACACCTTC
CDR3aa: CASTLQFNYGYTF

d_gene: TRBD1
v_gene: TRBV6-6
j_gene: TRBJ2-2
abundance: once
len: 16
CDR3nt: TGTGCCAGCACCATAAGACAGGGGGCGGACACCGGGGAGCTGTTTTTT
CDR3aa: CASTIRQGADTGELFF

d_gene: NA
v_gene: TRBV4-1
j_gene: TRBJ2-1
abundance: NA
len: 17
CDR3nt: TGCGCCAGCAGCCTCGATCCAAAATGGGGTATATACAATGAGCAGTTCTTC
CDR3aa: CASSLDPKWGIYNEQFF

d_gene: NA
v_gene: TRBV9
j_gene: TRBJ1-1
abundance: NA
len: 12
CDR3nt: TGTGCCAGCAGGCCCCTTGGGACTGAAGCTTTCTTT
CDR3aa: CASRPLGTEAFF

d_gene: TRBD1
v_gene: TRBV7-9
j_gene: TRBJ2-5
abundance: NA
len: 17
CDR3nt: TGTGCCAGCAGCTTAGCCCAGCGACAGGGTCCCCAAGAGACCCAGTACTTC
CDR3aa: CASSLAQRQGPQETQYF

d_gene: NA
v_gene: TRBV5-1
j_gene: TRBJ1-1
abundance: NA
len: 11
CDR3nt: TGCGCCAGCAGCCGGGGACTGGAAGCTTTCTTT
CDR3aa: CASSRGLEAFF

d_gene: NA
v_gene: TRBV7-8
j_gene: TRBJ2-3
abundance: NA
len: 12
CDR3nt: TGTGCCAGCAGCCCTCAGGGTGATACGCAGTATTTT
CDR3aa: CASSPQGDTQYF

d_gene: TRBD1
v_gene: TRBV6-7
j_gene: TRBJ1-5
abundance: NA
len: 20
CDR3nt: TGTGCCAGCAGTTACCCCCGGGACAGGGGGCGCACGGCCTCTTATCAGCCCCAGCATTTT
CDR3aa: CASSYPRDRGRTASYQPQHF

d_gene: NA
v_gene: TRBV18
j_gene: TRBJ2-6
abundance: NA
len: 16
CDR3nt: TGTGCCAGCTCACCGAGTGGGCCCTCTGGGGCCAACGTCCTGACTTTC
CDR3aa: CASSPSGPSGANVLTF

d_gene: NA
v_gene: TRBV15
j_gene: TRBJ2-7
abundance: NA
len: 12
CDR3nt: TGTGCCACCAGCAATGGGCAGATCGAGCAGTACTTC
CDR3aa: CATSNGQIEQYF

d_gene: TRBD1
v_gene: TRBV14
j_gene: TRBJ2-2
abundance: NA
len: 15
CDR3nt: TGTGCCAGCAGCCAACCGGGACAGGGGAATGGGGAGCTGTTTTTT
CDR3aa: CASSQPGQGNGELFF

d_gene: NA
v_gene: TRBV6-1
j_gene: TRBJ2-7
abundance: NA
len: 13
CDR3nt: TGTGCCAGCGGGGCCACCGCCGGGAACGAGCAGTACTTC
CDR3aa: CASGATAGNEQYF

d_gene: NA
v_gene: TRBV19
j_gene: TRBJ1-5
abundance: NA
len: 14
CDR3nt: TGTGCCAGTAGTGAGGGTGGGGGCAATCAGCCCCAGCATTTT
CDR3aa: CASSEGGGNQPQHF

d_gene: NA
v_gene: TRBV6-1
j_gene: TRBJ2-2
abundance: NA
len: 13
CDR3nt: TGTGCCGTTGAGGCTAGGAACACCGGGGAGCTGTTTTTT
CDR3aa: CAVEARNTGELFF

d_gene: NA
v_gene: TRBV6-1
j_gene: TRBJ2-2
abundance: few
len: 13
CDR3nt: TGTGCCAGCAGTGAAATCCCCACCGGGGAGCTGTTTTTT
CDR3aa: CASSEIPTGELFF

d_gene: NA
v_gene: TRBV28
j_gene: TRBJ2-7
abundance: once
len: 15
CDR3nt: TGTGCCAGCAGTTTACCCGGGTTTCCCTCCTACGAGCAGTACTTC
CDR3aa: CASSLPGFPSYEQYF

d_gene: NA
v_gene: TRBV5-1
j_gene: TRBJ2-4
abundance: NA
len: 16
CDR3nt: TGCGCCAGCAGCTTGGCCGGGGGTCGGGCCAAAAACATTCAGTACTTC
CDR3aa: CASSLAGGRAKNIQYF

d_gene: NA
v_gene: TRBV6-1
j_gene: TRBJ2-6
abundance: NA
len: 15
CDR3nt: TGTGCCAGCAGTATTTCCAGCTCTGGGGCCAACGTCCTGACTTTC
CDR3aa: CASSISSSGANVLTF

d_gene: NA
v_gene: TRBV5-1
j_gene: TRBJ2-3
abundance: NA
len: 15
CDR3nt: TGCGCCAGCAGCTTGGACCCGGGAGCGACAGATACGCAGTATTTT
CDR3aa: CASSLDPGATDTQYF

d_gene: NA
v_gene: TRBV7-8
j_gene: TRBJ1-1
abundance: NA
len: 13
CDR3nt: TGTGCCAGCAGATCCGGGTCCGGGGCTGAAGCTTTCTTT
CDR3aa: CASRSGSGAEAFF

d_gene: TRBD1
v_gene: TRBV2
j_gene: TRBJ1-4
abundance: NA
len: 14
CDR3nt: TGTGCCAGCCAAATGACAGGGTGGGATGAAAAACTGTTTTTT
CDR3aa: CASQMTGWDEKLFF

d_gene: NA
v_gene: TRBV21-1
j_gene: TRBJ2-3
abundance: NA
len: 13
CDR3nt: TGTGCCAGCAGCAAGGATGGGGGGGATACGCAGTATTTT
CDR3aa: CASSKDGGDTQYF

d_gene: NA
v_gene: TRBV5-1
j_gene: TRBJ2-7
abundance: NA
len: 14
CDR3nt: TGCGCCAGCACCCGGGACGCGAGCTCCTACGAGCAGTACTTC
CDR3aa: CASTRDASSYEQYF

d_gene: NA
v_gene: TRBV5-1
j_gene: TRBJ2-3
abundance: NA
len: 17
CDR3nt: TGCGCCAGCAGCTTGCGTAGTCAGGGCTCCAGCACAGATACGCAGTATTTT
CDR3aa: CASSLRSQGSSTDTQYF

d_gene: NA
v_gene: TRBV4-2
j_gene: TRBJ2-7
abundance: NA
len: 14
CDR3nt: TGTGCCAGCAGCCTACAAACAGGGCCCTACGAGCAGTACTTC
CDR3aa: CASSLQTGPYEQYF

d_gene: TRBD2
v_gene: TRBV30
j_gene: TRBJ2-7
abundance: once
len: 15
CDR3nt: TGTGCCTGGAGTGTACAAGGCGGGAGACCCTACGAGCAGTACTTC
CDR3aa: CAWSVQGGRPYEQYF